This T cell receptor (beta chain) was found in a study of OX40 agonist ivuxolimab in advanced cancers. Notes on the study in general: At doses 0.1 to 3.0 mg/kg, CD4+ and CD8+ clones expanded.

Baseline was the first blood sampling point, followed by cycle 4 day 1 and cycle 7 day 1. Produced via immunoSEQ multiplex PCR; TCRdb's table is partial and in-frame only. The sample carries some 60,000 clones, nearly 90% recorded once. Remarks on this clone: Its target is not known.

This CDR3 is built from 17 residues. V lost 2 bases to trimming and J lost 0 bases, with 14 bases between them. Germline V gene lookup returns CDR1 MNHNS and CDR2 SASEGT. The chain uses TRBV6-1 and TRBJ2-1; D assignment may be TRBD1 or TRBD2 (5 bases each). The origin of this receptor is an adult with an advanced solid tumor such as melanoma, head and neck, liver or kidney cancer. The sample consisted of CD4+ or CD8+ T cells sorted from blood, taken in a trial of the OX40 agonist ivuxolimab. CDR3 protein: CASSEPGRPSSYNEQFF. The DNA of the CDR3 is TGTGCCAGCAGTGAACCGGGACGGCCGAGCTCCTACAATGAGCAGTTCTTC.